This TCR beta chain was recovered during a study of T cells of healthy individuals (dated by TCRdb to 2016 to 2019). The library was built by means of 5' RACE. Sequencing instrument: Illumina MiSeq. TCRdb reworked the public reads: Q25 trimming with fastp, MiXCR clone assembly, productive beta chains retained. Each record represents a unique CDR3 protein, reported with the most common genes and DNA among its rows. Here the sample has 65,000 to 90,000 distinct CDR3 sequences; about 4.8% occur a single time. The ten largest account for about 7.5% of the sample. This clonotype was counted ten times or more. What this receptor recognizes is not known. No per-base quality is available; no much larger clone lies one base away. The TCR was taken from a female donor in good health.

The DNA sequence is TGTGCCAGCAGTGAATCGGGACTAGCGGCCGAGCAGTACTTC. This encodes CASSESGLAAEQYF. The V and J genes are TRBV2 and TRBJ2-7; TRBD2 matches 11 bases in the middle. Reading the germline V gene gives CDR1 SNHLY and CDR2 FYNNEI. Its CDR3 holds 14 amino acids, cysteine through phenylalanine. The CDR3 DNA has 42 bases and is translated from base 1. Clipping removes 2 bases from V and 6 bases from J, with 3 as the unmatched junction base count.